Listed below are T cell receptor beta chains from one sample, sequenced in a study of blood T cell repertoires in COVID-19. Produced via immunoSEQ multiplex PCR; TCRdb's table is partial and in-frame only. The repertoire has around 200,000 clones, 80% to 90% of them found once; the top ten carry 3.7%. The sample comprised peripheral blood. The receptors were sampled from a man younger than 35 with active or convalescent COVID-19. CDR3s include the opening cysteine and the closing phenylalanine or tryptophan. Each record gives: CDR3 protein, CDR3 DNA, D gene, V gene, clone size, J gene. A D gene is named only where the DNA matches it firmly. Clone sizes are given selectively: once, few, many, or a class where the clone is expanded.

CASSLGQGEQFF | TGTGCCAGCAGCTTGGGACAGGGTGAGCAGTTCTTC | TRBD1 | TRBV5-4 | . | TRBJ2-1
CASSHKPGQGPYNEQFF | TGCGCCAGCAGCCATAAACCGGGACAGGGGCCATACAATGAGCAGTTCTTC | TRBD1 | TRBV4-1 | once | TRBJ2-1
CASSFSGAGAASSVVAFF | TGTGCCAGCAGCTTCTCGGGCGCGGGGGCGGCGTCTTCGGTTGTGGCTTTCTTT | . | TRBV7-9 | few | TRBJ1-1
CATLGRTSGTSYEQYF | TGTGCCACCTTGGGTCGGACTAGCGGGACCTCCTACGAGCAGTACTTC | TRBD2 | TRBV27 | . | TRBJ2-7
CAISGQSRTNEQFF | TGTGCCATCAGTGGTCAATCCCGGACTAATGAGCAGTTCTTC | . | TRBV10-3 | . | TRBJ2-1
CASSPGYGYTF | TGTGCCAGCAGTCCCGGCTATGGCTACACCTTC | . | TRBV27 | . | TRBJ1-2
CSGNRGETEAFF | TGCAGCGGAAACAGGGGCGAGACTGAAGCTTTCTTT | TRBD1 | TRBV29-1 | . | TRBJ1-1
CASTLIDRDFYGYTF | TGTGCCAGCACGCTCATTGACCGGGACTTCTATGGCTACACCTTC | . | TRBV2 | . | TRBJ1-2
CASSLSYGANVLTF | TGTGCCAGCAGTTTATCTTATGGGGCCAACGTCCTGACTTTC | . | TRBV27 | few | TRBJ2-6
CASSRTQGSLGSPLHF | TGCGCCAGCAGCCGAACACAGGGATCTCTCGGTTCACCCCTCCACTTT | . | TRBV4-1 | . | TRBJ1-6
CASTTGGGTEAFF | TGTGCCAGTACCACAGGGGGAGGAACTGAAGCTTTCTTT | TRBD1 | TRBV6-5 | . | TRBJ1-1
CARSATGTSGGVETQYF | TGTGCCAGAAGCGCAACCGGGACTAGCGGGGGGGTGGAGACCCAGTACTTC | TRBD2 | TRBV5-3 | . | TRBJ2-5
CASSVGGRANTGELFF | TGTGCCAGCAGCGTAGGCGGCAGGGCGAACACCGGGGAGCTGTTTTTT | . | TRBV9 | . | TRBJ2-2
CASSMVGGGNQPQHF | TGTGCCAGTAGTATGGTCGGGGGAGGCAATCAGCCCCAGCATTTT | . | TRBV19 | . | TRBJ1-5
CASSLWELAGYNEQFF | TGTGCCAGCAGCTTGTGGGAACTAGCGGGGTACAATGAGCAGTTCTTC | TRBD2 | TRBV7-3 | . | TRBJ2-1
CASSLLDRGKTEAFF | TGTGCCAGCAGTTTATTGGACAGGGGAAAAACTGAAGCTTTCTTT | TRBD1 | TRBV27 | . | TRBJ1-1
CAWSPRAGDSPLHF | TGTGCCTGGAGTCCGAGGGCAGGGGATTCACCCCTCCACTTT | . | TRBV30 | . | TRBJ1-6
CASTTGTGDYGYTF | TGTGCCAGCACCACCGGGACAGGGGACTATGGCTACACCTTC | TRBD1 | TRBV11-2 | few | TRBJ1-2
CASSPAGTVNTGELFF | TGCGCCAGCAGCCCTGCCGGGACAGTTAACACCGGGGAGCTGTTTTTT | TRBD1 | TRBV5-1 | . | TRBJ2-2
CSVELAEETQYF | TGCAGCGTTGAACTAGCGGAAGAGACCCAGTACTTC | TRBD2 | TRBV29-1 | . | TRBJ2-5
CASSFSNSEQFF | TGTGCCAGCAGTTTTTCGAACAGTGAGCAGTTCTTC | . | TRBV11-3 | . | TRBJ2-1
CASSLRSNTEAFF | TGTGCCAGCAGTTTGCGTTCGAACACTGAAGCTTTCTTT | . | TRBV12-3/TRBV12-4 | . | TRBJ1-1
CASSLQGALMNTEAFF | TGTGCCAGTAGCCTACAGGGGGCCCTGATGAACACTGAAGCTTTCTTT | TRBD1 | TRBV19 | . | TRBJ1-1
CASSQEGGAVASYEQYF | TGCGCCAGCAGCCAAGAGGGGGGAGCGGTGGCCTCCTACGAGCAGTACTTC | . | TRBV4-3 | . | TRBJ2-7
CASSPEVGPFF | TGTGCCAGCTCACCGGAGGTCGGACCTTTCTTC | . | TRBV18 | . | TRBJ2-1
CASSLRAGSPLHF | TGTGCCAGCAGCCTCCGGGCGGGGTCACCCCTCCACTTT | . | TRBV3-1/TRBV3-2 | . | TRBJ1-6
CASSLSQPGETQYF | TGTGCCAGCAGTCTCTCCCAACCGGGAGAGACCCAGTACTTC | . | TRBV6-2/TRBV6-3 | . | TRBJ2-5
CSVDEGVGEKLFF | TGCAGCGTTGATGAAGGGGTGGGTGAAAAACTGTTTTTT | . | TRBV29-1 | . | TRBJ1-4
CSVGLVGLNEKLFF | TGCAGCGTTGGCCTGGTCGGTCTTAATGAAAAACTGTTTTTT | . | TRBV29-1 | . | TRBJ1-4
CARSGVRREPKLFF | TGTGCCAGAAGTGGGGTCCGGCGGGAACCAAAACTGTTTTTT | . | TRBV7-5 | . | TRBJ1-4
CASSLLTDTQYF | TGTGCCAGCAGTTTATTGACTGATACGCAGTATTTT | . | TRBV12-3/TRBV12-4 | . | TRBJ2-3
CASSQPGQGSSGNTIYF | TGTGCCAGCAGCCAACCGGGACAGGGGTCCTCTGGAAACACCATATATTTT | TRBD1 | TRBV7-6 | . | TRBJ1-3
CASRTSGDHNEQFF | TGTGCCAGCAGGACTAGCGGGGACCACAATGAGCAGTTCTTC | TRBD2 | TRBV2 | once | TRBJ2-1
CASSSQGLADYEQYF | TGTGCCAGCAGTTCACAGGGACTAGCGGACTACGAGCAGTACTTC | TRBD2 | TRBV6-5 | . | TRBJ2-7
CASSGTAGQPQHF | TGTGCCAGCAGTGGGACAGCCGGGCAGCCCCAGCATTTT | TRBD1 | TRBV12-3/TRBV12-4 | . | TRBJ1-5
CASSYGLLSGANVLTF | TGTGCCAGCAGTTATGGGCTACTCTCTGGGGCCAACGTCCTGACTTTC | . | TRBV6-5 | . | TRBJ2-6
CSANPAGSYTF | TGCAGTGCTAACCCGGCGGGGAGCTACACCTTC | . | TRBV20-1 | . | TRBJ1-2
CASSSLEVLFQETQYF | TGTGCCAGCAGCTCATTAGAGGTACTCTTCCAAGAGACCCAGTACTTC | . | TRBV7-2 | . | TRBJ2-5
CTSSGLAGGSSYNEQFF | TGCACCAGCAGCGGACTAGCGGGAGGGAGCTCCTACAATGAGCAGTTCTTC | . | TRBV1 | . | TRBJ2-1
CASSPPPGAGGYNEQFF | TGTGCCAGCAGCCCTCCCCCAGGGGCGGGAGGGTACAATGAGCAGTTCTTC | TRBD2 | TRBV11-3 | . | TRBJ2-1
CASSPTWGGPSSGNTIYF | TGTGCCAGCAGCCCGACATGGGGGGGGCCGAGCTCTGGAAACACCATATATTTT | . | TRBV11-2 | . | TRBJ1-3
CASSPGGGRSWDTQYF | TGTGCCAGCAGCCCCGGGGGCGGGAGGTCCTGGGATACGCAGTATTTT | TRBD2 | TRBV7-7 | . | TRBJ2-3
CASSIDSRGSYGYTF | TGTGCCAGTAGTATAGATTCAAGGGGCAGCTATGGCTACACCTTC | . | TRBV19 | once | TRBJ1-2
CASSQAATGRGTEAFF | TGTGCCAGCAGCCAAGCGGCGACAGGTCGGGGCACTGAAGCTTTCTTT | . | TRBV3-1/TRBV3-2 | . | TRBJ1-1
CASSQAAAEAAFF | TGCGCCAGCAGCCAAGCCGCCGCGGAAGCGGCTTTCTTT | . | TRBV4-1 | . | TRBJ1-1
CASSLLVAGVYGYTF | TGTGCCAGCAGCTTGTTGGTAGCGGGGGTATATGGCTACACCTTC | . | TRBV5-6 | . | TRBJ1-2
CASRELGQSQPMNTEAFF | TGTGCCAGCAGAGAACTGGGGCAGTCCCAACCTATGAACACTGAAGCTTTCTTT | . | TRBV5-6 | . | TRBJ1-1
CATSDLTLGNTGELFF | TGTGCCACCAGTGATTTGACCCTAGGGAACACCGGGGAGCTGTTTTTT | . | TRBV24-1 | . | TRBJ2-2
CASSQDQREASSYNEQFF | TGTGCCAGCAGCCAAGACCAGCGGGAGGCAAGCTCCTACAATGAGCAGTTCTTC | TRBD2 | TRBV4-2 | . | TRBJ2-1
CASSLTGLTTVNEQFF | TGCGCCAGCAGCCTTACGGGACTAACCACGGTCAATGAGCAGTTCTTC | TRBD2 | TRBV5-1 | . | TRBJ2-1
CASSLFFGNTIYF | TGTGCCAGCAGTTTATTCTTCGGAAACACCATATATTTT | . | TRBV12-3/TRBV12-4 | many | TRBJ1-3